This T cell receptor (beta chain) was recovered during a study of OX40 agonist ivuxolimab in advanced cancers. Findings of the study overall: Expanded clones tended on average to be more numerous among CD8+ T cells than CD4+.

Concerning this clone itself: Its antigen remains unknown.

This table comes from immunoSEQ multiplex PCR, and its TCRdb copy is limited to in-frame clones, with some not included. The data contain tens of thousands of clones, around 89% of them singletons. The CDR3 runs to 16 residues. Germline V gives CDR1 KGHSH, CDR2 LQKENI. The V segment lost 2 bases and the J segment 4 bases; nucleotides outside the gene matches: 5. The material sequenced was CD4+ or CD8+ T cells sorted from blood, taken in a trial of the OX40 agonist ivuxolimab. The chain links TRBV18 to TRBJ2-3; 11 bases align to TRBD2. The TCR comes from an adult with an advanced solid tumor such as melanoma, head and neck, liver or kidney cancer. The CDR3 DNA is TGTGCCAGCTCACCAACGACTAGCGGGGTGGCAGATACGCAGTATTTT. Protein product: CASSPTTSGVADTQYF.